The 16 T cell receptor beta chains listed next were all sequenced from one sample in a study of CD8 T cells in ankylosing spondylitis. No antigen has been assigned to these receptors. TCRdb analysed the 5' RACE reads with MiXCR anew, one entry per CDR3 protein. The sample holds approximately 440,000 distinct CDR3 sequences, about 15% seen once. The study's findings and limits: Among TCR beta sequences, a motif of about 8 highly homologous variants appeared characteristic of ankylosing spondylitis blood.

Source material: blood, either unsorted or a sorted T cell fraction (not recorded which). All receptors derive from a male donor with ankylosing spondylitis.

J is TRBJ2-7 and V is TRBV3-1, with 8 bases fitting TRBD1. Germline V lookup: CDR1 LGHDT, CDR2 YNNKEL (reference sequence). With 4 bases clipped from V and 0 bases from J, the junction kept 8 bases outside the gene matches. The CDR3 runs to 16 residues. The CDR3 region is CASSLTGQGSSYEQYF. CDR3 DNA: TGTGCCAGCAGCCTTACCGGACAGGGCTCCTCCTACGAGCAGTACTTC.

The chain combines TRBV4-1 with TRBJ1-1; 11 bases agree with TRBD1. The V and J ends lost 2 bases and 5 bases, in that order; junction bases with no gene match: 7. The germline V gene has CDR1 MGHRA and CDR2 YSYEKL. The CDR3 spans 16 residues. CDR3 amino acids: CASSQPTGTGGTEAFF. CDR3 coding DNA: TGCGCCAGCAGCCAACCAACCGGGACAGGGGGGACTGAAGCTTTCTTT.

The V gene is TRBV12-3 or TRBV12-4, the J gene TRBJ2-7, with D unclear. The CDR3 extends over 13 amino acids. Trimming took 6 bases from V and 4 from J, leaving 13 bases between them. The CDR3 nucleotides read TGTGCCAGCAGGGCAACAGAGAATTACGAGCAGTACTTC. Encoded protein: CASRATENYEQYF.

This clonotype has only a few counts. This rearrangement joins TRBV5-5 to TRBJ1-1, with 7 bases matching TRBD1. This CDR3 spans 13 amino acids. The J segment lost 4 bases and the V segment lost 4 bases, leaving 4 bases of the junction unmatched. Germline CDR1 is SGHKS and CDR2 is YYEKEE (reference sequence). The CDR3 region has the DNA TGTGCCAGCAGCAGAACAGGGGTCACTGAAGCTTTCTTT. Translating gives CASSRTGVTEAFF.

This clonotype was counted ten times or more. The CDR3 sequence: CASSPRAADGEQFF. CDR3 DNA sequence: TGTGCCAGCTCACCTCGGGCCGCGGACGGTGAGCAGTTCTTC. V is TRBV18 and J is TRBJ2-1; D remains unclear. The germline V and J ends were trimmed by 3 bases and 9 bases, with 15 bases remaining between them. The CDR3 covers 14 residues. The germline V gene has CDR1 KGHSH and CDR2 LQKENI.

The rearrangement links TRBV7-9 to TRBJ2-5, with TRBD1 matching over 9 bases. Germline V gene sequence: CDR1 SEHNR, CDR2 FQNEAQ (reference sequence). V lost 4 bases and J lost 5; bases outside the gene matches: 14. The CDR3 sequence is 17 residues long. The CDR3 is CASSSRTDRGFGETQYF. Here the CDR3 DNA reads TGTGCCAGCAGCTCGAGAACGGACAGGGGCTTTGGGGAGACCCAGTACTTC.

The V and J genes are TRBV30 and TRBJ1-4; TRBD1 agrees at 9 bases. CDR3 length equals 14 residues. In germline, CDR1 is GTSNPN, CDR2 SVGIG (reference sequence). J lost 5 bases, V lost 3 bases, and 4 bases had no gene match. The CDR3 DNA follows: TGTGCCTGGAGGGGCGGGACAGGGAATGAAAAACTGTTTTTT. This gives the protein CAWRGGTGNEKLFF.

This clonotype was seen only a few times. This chain joins TRBV30 and TRBJ1-3, with a possible D match to TRBD1 (6 bases). Germline CDR1 is GTSNPN and CDR2 is SVGIG (reference sequence). Trimming removed 7 bases from V and 0 bases from J, with 13 bases in between. This CDR3 region has 14 residues. The CDR3 DNA reads TGTGCCTTCAAACAGGGCAACTCTGGAAACACCATATATTTT. It codes for CAFKQGNSGNTIYF.

This clonotype was counted between two and nine times. The V gene is TRBV7-8, the J gene TRBJ2-3, with 13 bases aligning to TRBD2. V lost 5 bases and J lost 0; bases outside the gene matches: 5. CDR3 size: 17 residues. Germline CDR1 reads SGHVS; CDR2 reads FQNEAQ. CDR3 sequence reads: CASSEGTSGTSTDTQYF. The CDR3 region has the DNA TGTGCCAGCAGCGAAGGGACTAGCGGGACCAGCACAGATACGCAGTATTTT.

This clonotype showed up just a few times. One end of the junction does not line up with germline, which may come from a read error. The genes are TRBV7-7 and TRBJ2-5; 7 bases fit TRBD1. Germline values: CDR1 SSHAT, CDR2 FNYEAQ (reference sequence). The CDR3 covers 15 residues. In DNA, the CDR3 is TGTGCTAGCAGCACAGTACAGGGGATGCGAGAGACCCAGTACTTC. Translated: CASSTVQGMRETQYF. Full variable domain (rest looked up from reference TRBV7-7 and TRBJ2-5): GAGVSQSPRYKVTKRGQDVTLRCDPISSHATLYWYQQALGQGPEFLTYFNYEAQPDKSGLPSDRFSAERPEGSISTLTIQRTEQRDSAMYRCASSTVQGMRETQYFGPGTRLLVL.

The chain couples TRBV28 to TRBJ1-2; 8 bases are a match to TRBD1. The length of the CDR3 is 13 residues. J gave up 3 bases and V 6 bases, and 3 bases lay outside the gene matches. Germline V gives CDR1 MDHEN, CDR2 SYDVKM. The DNA for the CDR3 is TGTGCCAGCAGGGGGACAGGCTACTATGGCTACACCTTC. It is translated as CASRGTGYYGYTF.

The CDR3 region has the DNA TGTGCCAGCAGGCCTACAGGGGACTACGAGCAGTACTTC. It is translated as CASRPTGDYEQYF. The chain recombines TRBV7-6 with TRBJ2-7; the match to TRBD1 covers 7 bases. The CDR3 loop spans 13 amino acids. Trimming took 6 bases from V and 3 from J; bases not matched to a gene: 5. The germline V gene has CDR1 SGHVS and CDR2 FNYEAQ.

The V call is TRBV6-2 or TRBV6-3, the J call TRBJ2-1, with 14 bases matching TRBD2. Germline CDR1 is MNHEY and CDR2 is SVGEGT. With V trimmed by 4 bases and J by 12 bases, 8 bases remained unmatched. CDR3 length: 15 residues. The CDR3 loop reads CASSSRLAGGPWQFF. Written as DNA, the CDR3 is TGTGCCAGCAGTTCCCGACTAGCGGGGGGGCCGTGGCAGTTCTTC.

The rearrangement uses TRBV18 and TRBJ2-3; possibly TRBD2 for D (6 bases). Germline CDR1 and CDR2: KGHSH and LQKENI. This CDR3 has 15 residues. Trimming took 5 bases from V and 0 from J, leaving 12 bases between them. The CDR3 is CASSGAGESTDTQYF. In DNA form, the CDR3 reads TGTGCCAGCTCAGGAGCGGGTGAAAGCACAGATACGCAGTATTTT.

The chain has TRBV18 and TRBJ1-1; D not resolved. The germline V gene encodes CDR1 KGHSH and CDR2 LQKENI. Trimming stripped 3 bases from V and 1 base from J, with 9 bases between. The CDR3 length is 14 residues. CDR3: CASSPDGTNTEAFF. In nucleotides, the CDR3 is TGTGCCAGCTCACCCGATGGAACGAACACTGAAGCTTTCTTT.

This clonotype was picked up many times. The J gene is TRBJ2-7, the V gene TRBV5-1, with D possibly matching TRBD2 (6 bases). Germline V lookup: CDR1 SGHRS, CDR2 YFSETQ. The CDR3 runs 15 residues. The germline V and J ends were trimmed by 4 bases and 2 bases, with 16 bases remaining between them. The CDR3, as DNA: TGCGCCAGCAGCCGGGGGAAGTCAGACACCTACGAGCAGTACTTC. Its protein product is CASSRGKSDTYEQYF.